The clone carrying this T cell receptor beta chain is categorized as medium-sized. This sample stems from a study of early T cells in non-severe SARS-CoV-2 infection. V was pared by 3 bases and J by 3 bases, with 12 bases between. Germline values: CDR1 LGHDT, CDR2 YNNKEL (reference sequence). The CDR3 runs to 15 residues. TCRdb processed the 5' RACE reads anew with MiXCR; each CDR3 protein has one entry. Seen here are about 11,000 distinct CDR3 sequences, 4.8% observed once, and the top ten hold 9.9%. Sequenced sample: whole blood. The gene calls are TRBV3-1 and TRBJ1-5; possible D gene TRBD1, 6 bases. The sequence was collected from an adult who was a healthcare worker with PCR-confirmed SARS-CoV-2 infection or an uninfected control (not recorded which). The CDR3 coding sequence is TGTGCCAGCAGCCAGGACACAGGGCCCAATCAGCCCCAGCATTTT. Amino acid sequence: CASSQDTGPNQPQHF.